This TCR beta chain was found in a study of cytomegalovirus exposure and HLA in healthy donors. The PCR had 60 Vbeta and 13 Jbeta primers. The assay was immunoSEQ multiplex PCR, and TCRdb's table has in-frame clones only and misses some. Among some 120,000 clones listed, roughly 71% were seen once. Germline V CDR1 and CDR2: LNHDA, SQIVND (reference sequence). V lost 5 bases and J 0 bases, leaving 11 bases between the germline ends. The CDR3 totals 16 residues. This rearrangement joins TRBV19 to TRBJ1-6; D ambiguous. This clonotype was obtained from a woman in her 50s in good health and CMV-seropositive. Sequenced input: PBMCs. CDR3 sequence (DNA): TGTGCCAGTAGTTCGGGGTACAGCTCCTATAATTCACCCCTCCACTTT. It translates to CASSSGYSSYNSPLHF.